These T cell receptor beta chains were read from a single sample in a study of cytomegalovirus exposure and HLA in healthy donors. The protocol was immunoSEQ multiplex PCR, while the TCRdb copy is restricted to in-frame clones and leaves out a portion. The data contain roughly 97,000 clones, around 73% of them singletons. Source material: PBMCs. All receptors come from a woman aged 40 to 50 in good health and CMV-seronegative. The CDR3 runs from the conserved cysteine through the conserved F or W. The D gene is left open where the match is weak. Only part of the rows carry a size: once, few, many, or a class if the clone is expanded.

>TRBV4-3|TRBJ2-2|few|TRBD2
CASSQGGLAGLTGELFF
TGCGCCAGCAGCCAAGGGGGACTAGCGGGACTCACCGGGGAGCTGTTTTTT
>TRBV4-1|TRBJ2-1|NA|NA
CASSYGGYSYNEQFF
TGCGCCAGCAGCTACGGCGGGTACTCCTACAATGAGCAGTTCTTC
>TRBV7-9|TRBJ1-4|NA|NA
CASSPVRQTEKLFF
TGTGCCAGCAGCCCGGTGAGGCAGACGGAAAAACTGTTTTTT
>TRBV10-1|TRBJ2-2|NA|NA
CASSPSELGDCHTGELFF
TGCGCCAGCAGTCCCAGCGAATTAGGGGATTGTCACACCGGGGAGCTGTTTTTT
>TRBV18|TRBJ1-1|NA|NA
CASSPRAGTHLRGTEAFF
TGTGCCAGCTCACCGAGGGCCGGGACACATCTTCGAGGGACTGAAGCTTTCTTT
>TRBV18|TRBJ1-5|NA|TRBD1
CASSPSLTGMGSNQPQHF
TGTGCCAGCTCACCTTCATTGACAGGGATGGGGAGCAATCAGCCCCAGCATTTT
>TRBV28|TRBJ2-7|NA|NA
CASSPYGVGLSSYEQYF
TGTGCCAGCAGCCCCTACGGGGTTGGACTGTCCTCCTACGAGCAGTACTTC
>TRBV6-1|TRBJ1-1|NA|TRBD1
CASRGTENTEAFF
TGTGCCAGCAGGGGGACAGAGAACACTGAAGCTTTCTTT
>TRBV4-2|TRBJ1-2|many|NA
CASSQEAPSGYGYTF
TGTGCCAGCAGCCAAGAGGCCCCGTCGGGGTATGGCTACACCTTC
>TRBV6-5|TRBJ2-1|NA|TRBD2
CASTSSGSQFF
TGTGCCAGCACCTCTAGCGGTAGCCAGTTCTTC
>TRBV5-6|TRBJ2-1|NA|NA
CASSLLEAYNEQFF
TGTGCCAGCAGCTTGCTAGAGGCCTACAATGAGCAGTTCTTC
>TRBV5-8|TRBJ2-2|NA|TRBD1
CASSSIFRDRSSGELFF
TGTGCCAGCAGCTCTATATTCCGGGACAGATCGTCCGGGGAGCTGTTTTTT
>TRBV11-2|TRBJ1-1|NA|NA
CASNPRYSLVTEAFF
TGTGCCAGCAACCCTAGGTATTCCCTGGTAACTGAAGCTTTCTTT
>TRBV7-9|TRBJ1-4|NA|TRBD1
CASSLGQGAEKLFF
TGTGCCAGCAGCTTAGGACAGGGCGCCGAAAAACTGTTTTTT
>TRBV7-2|TRBJ2-7|few|NA
CASSLGGPSYEQYF
TGTGCCAGCAGCTTAGGGGGGCCGTCCTACGAGCAGTACTTC
>TRBV9|TRBJ2-1|NA|TRBD2
CASSVGGTSYNEQFF
TGTGCCAGCAGCGTAGGAGGGACTAGCTACAATGAGCAGTTCTTC
>TRBV18|TRBJ1-1|NA|NA
CASSPRPEAIAEAFF
TGTGCCAGCTCACCGCGACCCGAGGCGATCGCTGAAGCTTTCTTT
>TRBV4-1|TRBJ2-1|NA|TRBD2
CASSQDTGLAGGKEQFF
TGCGCCAGCAGCCAAGATACCGGACTAGCGGGAGGTAAAGAGCAGTTCTTC
>TRBV30|TRBJ2-3|NA|TRBD2
CAWSVDGRNTDTQYF
TGTGCCTGGAGTGTGGACGGGAGGAATACAGATACGCAGTATTTT
>TRBV7-3|TRBJ1-3|NA|NA
CASSQGVGNTIYF
TGTGCCAGCAGCCAAGGGGTAGGAAACACCATATATTTT
>TRBV2|TRBJ1-1|NA|TRBD1
CASRIQGKPEAFF
TGTGCCAGCAGAATACAGGGGAAGCCAGAAGCTTTCTTT
>TRBV15|TRBJ2-1|once|TRBD2
CATSIVRGRGNEQFF
TGTGCCACCAGCATAGTACGCGGGAGAGGGAATGAGCAGTTCTTC
>TRBV27|TRBJ1-1|NA|TRBD1
CASSSTGVKTEAFF
TGTGCCAGCAGCTCGACAGGGGTTAAGACTGAAGCTTTCTTT
>TRBV11-3|TRBJ2-2|NA|TRBD2
CASSPGLAGTYDGELFF
TGTGCCAGCAGCCCCGGACTAGCGGGGACTTACGACGGGGAGCTGTTTTTT
>TRBV25-1|TRBJ1-1|NA|NA
CASSENGPGVGNTEAFF
TGTGCCAGCAGTGAAAATGGCCCCGGGGTGGGGAACACTGAAGCTTTCTTT
>TRBV28|TRBJ2-3|NA|NA
CASTLTADTQYF
TGTGCCAGCACTCTAACGGCAGATACGCAGTATTTT
>TRBV28|TRBJ1-3|NA|NA
CASSLFQNSGNTIYF
TGTGCCAGCAGTTTATTTCAGAACTCTGGAAACACCATATATTTT
>TRBV9|TRBJ2-7|NA|TRBD2
CASSRLAGDYEQYF
TGTGCCAGCAGCCGACTAGCGGGAGACTACGAGCAGTACTTC
>TRBV7-2|TRBJ1-4|NA|TRBD1
CASSPRTGENEKLFF
TGTGCCAGCAGCCCACGGACAGGGGAGAATGAAAAACTGTTTTTT
>TRBV18|TRBJ2-6|NA|TRBD1
CASSPNRRQGASGANVLTF
TGTGCCAGCTCACCCAACCGGCGTCAGGGGGCTTCTGGGGCCAACGTCCTGACTTTC
>TRBV21-1|TRBJ2-7|once|NA
CASSEPGQGAYEQYF
TGTGCCAGCAGCGAACCGGGACAGGGGGCCTACGAGCAGTACTTC
>TRBV2|TRBJ1-2|NA|NA
CASSDLVRVLHGYTF
TGTGCCAGCAGTGATCTGGTGAGGGTCCTTCATGGCTACACCTTC
>TRBV6-5|TRBJ2-3|once|NA
CASSYTELGDTQYF
TGTGCCAGCAGTTACACGGAGCTGGGAGATACGCAGTATTTT
>TRBV7-8|TRBJ2-1|NA|TRBD2
CASSGLAGAPNEQFF
TGTGCCAGCAGCGGTCTAGCGGGAGCCCCCAATGAGCAGTTCTTC
>TRBV2|TRBJ2-1|NA|TRBD2
CASSDLLLAGVYNEQFF
TGTGCCAGCAGTGATTTACTTCTAGCGGGAGTTTACAATGAGCAGTTCTTC
>TRBV2|TRBJ2-7|NA|TRBD1
CASSEGGTGGSYEQYF
TGTGCCAGCAGTGAAGGAGGGACAGGAGGCTCCTACGAGCAGTACTTC
>TRBV11-2|TRBJ1-1|NA|NA
CASSLGAANTEAFF
TGTGCCAGCAGCTTAGGGGCAGCGAACACTGAAGCTTTCTTT
>TRBV6-5|TRBJ2-7|NA|NA
CASSGDSPYEQYF
TGTGCCAGCAGTGGAGACAGTCCCTACGAGCAGTACTTC
>TRBV7-2|TRBJ1-1|NA|NA
CASSLDLGHPILNTEAFF
TGTGCCAGCAGCTTAGATTTGGGACACCCGATTTTGAACACTGAAGCTTTCTTT
>TRBV30|TRBJ2-7|NA|TRBD1
CAWSTGAPYEQYF
TGTGCCTGGAGTACAGGGGCCCCCTACGAGCAGTACTTC
>TRBV7-2|TRBJ2-1|NA|TRBD2
CASSTGLAGVGDNEQFF
TGTGCCAGCAGCACGGGACTAGCGGGAGTAGGGGACAATGAGCAGTTCTTC
>TRBV13|TRBJ2-7|NA|TRBD2
CASSLGGLAGDEQYF
TGTGCCAGCAGCTTAGGGGGCCTAGCGGGAGACGAGCAGTACTTC
>TRBV28|TRBJ1-3|NA|NA
CASSSDRLGNTIYF
TGTGCCAGCAGTTCCGACAGGTTAGGGAACACCATATATTTT
>TRBV7-9|TRBJ2-5|NA|NA
CASSWLETQYF
TGTGCCAGCAGCTGGCTGGAGACCCAGTACTTC
>TRBV4-1|TRBJ1-5|NA|TRBD1
CASSLLDRDGQPQHF
TGCGCCAGCAGCCTCCTAGACAGGGATGGTCAGCCCCAGCATTTT
>TRBV28|TRBJ1-1|NA|TRBD1
CASSLLGQGRRNTEAFF
TGTGCCAGCAGTTTATTAGGACAGGGGAGAAGGAACACTGAAGCTTTCTTT
>TRBV2|TRBJ2-1|NA|TRBD2
CASRAGVPYNEQFF
TGTGCCAGCAGAGCGGGAGTCCCCTACAATGAGCAGTTCTTC
>TRBV28|TRBJ2-3|NA|TRBD2
CASSAASGILDTQYF
TGTGCCAGCAGTGCCGCTAGCGGGATTTTAGATACGCAGTATTTT